The 28 T cell receptor beta chains below come from one sample, sequenced in a study of cytomegalovirus exposure and HLA in healthy donors. The PCR ran on 60 Vbeta and 13 Jbeta primers. Repertoires were generated with immunoSEQ multiplex PCR, while TCRdb's copy carries only in-frame clones and drops some. The sample lists about 140,000 clones, roughly 80% occurring once. The sample comprised PBMCs. The receptors shown here come from a boy between 2 and 10 years old in good health and CMV-seronegative.

This chain uses TRBV11-2 with TRBJ1-1; D remains unclear. Looked up from germline, CDR1 is SGHAT and CDR2 is FQNNGV. The CDR3 has 17 residues. V was clipped by 4 bases and J by 8 bases, with 26 bases between them. The CDR3 nucleotides read TGTGCCAGCAGCTCTATTCGGGCCGCCCGGGAGACGGTCGAAGCTTTCTTT. The encoded protein is CASSSIRAARETVEAFF.

The V call is TRBV19, the J call TRBJ1-2; 8 bases line up with TRBD1. The CDR3 runs to 10 residues. Per the germline V gene, CDR1 is LNHDA and CDR2 is SQIVND (reference sequence). V shed 9 bases and J 8 bases; nucleotides not matched to a gene: 2. The chain's CDR3 is CASRGPGYTF. As DNA, the CDR3 is TGTGCCAGCAGGGGGCCCGGCTACACCTTC.

V usage is TRBV7-2 and J usage is TRBJ1-1; D may be TRBD1 (5 bases). This CDR3 contains 19 residues. The ends were cut back, 3 bases at V and 1 base at J, with 24 bases in the middle. Germline values: CDR1 SGHTA, CDR2 FQGNSA. Here the CDR3 reads CASSFLAGGGAGRNTEAFF. DNA of the CDR3: TGTGCCAGCAGCTTTCTCGCCGGGGGAGGGGCGGGGCGGAACACTGAAGCTTTCTTT.

This chain connects TRBV19 to TRBJ2-7; 8 bases agree with TRBD2. The junction had 9 bases not matched to a gene; V was cut back by 6 bases and J by 5 bases. The CDR3 is 14 residues long. CDR1 and CDR2 (germline): LNHDA, SQIVND (reference sequence). The CDR3 sequence is CASSSAGGPNEQYF. DNA for the CDR3: TGTGCCAGTAGCTCCGCGGGGGGCCCGAACGAGCAGTACTTC.

The chain employs TRBV28 and TRBJ2-1, with a weak D call TRBD2 (6 bases). V was cut by 7 bases and J by 5 bases, with 18 bases left in between. CDR3 length equals 15 residues. Per the germline V gene, CDR1 is MDHEN and CDR2 is SYDVKM. The DNA of the CDR3 is TGTGCCAGCAAGGCCTGGAGGGCAGGAGACAATGAGCAGTTCTTC. This gives the protein CASKAWRAGDNEQFF.

The J gene is TRBJ1-1, the V gene TRBV6-6; a weak D match, TRBD1 (6 bases). V shed 5 bases and J shed 5 bases, with 15 bases lying between them. The CDR3 totals 14 residues. Germline-derived CDR1 and CDR2 are MNHNY and SVGAGI (reference sequence). CDR3 DNA: TGTGCCAGCAGTGACGGGGGGCGCCAGACTGAAGCTTTCTTT. This sequence encodes CASSDGGRQTEAFF.

The chain is built from TRBV9 and TRBJ2-1, with D uncertain. Trimming removed 4 bases at V and 8 bases at J, with 13 bases between. The germline V gene has CDR1 SGDLS and CDR2 YYNGEE. There are 13 residues in the CDR3. This CDR3 reads CASSLSFLDEQFF. CDR3 nucleotide sequence: TGTGCCAGCAGCCTCTCCTTTCTCGATGAGCAGTTCTTC. Full variable domain (outside the CDR3, taken from reference TRBV9 and TRBJ2-1): DSGVTQTPKHLITATGQRVTLRCSPRSGDLSVYWYQQSLDQGLQFLIQYYNGEERAKGNILERFSAQQFPDLHSELNLSSLELGDSALYFCASSLSFLDEQFFGPGTRLTVL.

With respect to this clone: Other DNA sequences within the sample encode an identical CDR3. The chain joins TRBV5-6 to TRBJ1-5; no reliable D call. Germline-derived CDR1 and CDR2 are SGHDT and YYEEEE. The CDR3 consists of 14 residues. Trimming cost V 0 bases and J 0 bases, with 4 bases left between them. CDR3 sequence: CASSLGLSNQPQHF. CDR3 DNA sequence: TGTGCCAGCAGCTTGGGACTTAGCAATCAGCCCCAGCATTTT.

The chain carries TRBV7-9 and TRBJ2-5; 7 positions match TRBD1. This CDR3 contains 14 residues. Germline assignment: CDR1 SEHNR and CDR2 FQNEAQ (reference sequence). J gave up 1 base and V 6 bases, and 5 bases lay outside the gene matches. The CDR3 reads CASRGTAPQETQYF. CDR3 coding DNA: TGTGCCAGCAGAGGGACAGCGCCCCAAGAGACCCAGTACTTC.

The V gene is TRBV7-8, the J gene TRBJ2-7; 7 bases are a match to TRBD2. After removal of 2 bases from V and 3 bases from J, the junction contained 4 bases not matched to a gene. From germline, CDR1 is SGHVS and CDR2 FQNEAQ. CDR3 size: 14 residues. CDR3 residues: CASSLRGGSYEQYF. The CDR3, as DNA: TGTGCCAGCAGCTTAAGGGGCGGGAGCTACGAGCAGTACTTC.

The chain recombines TRBV2 with TRBJ2-6; 7 bases fit TRBD1. J gave up 1 base and V 6 bases, and 6 bases lay outside the gene matches. The germline gives CDR1 SNHLY, CDR2 FYNNEI. The CDR3 extends over 16 amino acids. The CDR3, as DNA: TGTGCCAGCAGATACAGGGGAGTTTCTGGGGCCAACGTCCTGACTTTC. It specifies CASRYRGVSGANVLTF.

V and J are TRBV4-3 and TRBJ2-7; maybe TRBD2 (6 bases). This CDR3 has 14 residues. Germline CDR1 is LGHNA and CDR2 is YSLEER. V was cut by 1 base and J by 3 bases, with 10 bases left in between. Written as DNA, the CDR3 is TGCGCCAGCAGCCAAGGGGTCGGGGGCTACGAGCAGTACTTC. It is translated as CASSQGVGGYEQYF.

In this sample, this clone turned up once. The CDR3 is CASSVGQGPDEKLFF. The CDR3 DNA sequence: TGTGCCAGTAGTGTGGGACAGGGGCCGGATGAAAAACTGTTTTTT. This chain joins TRBV19 and TRBJ1-4; 10 nucleotides align to TRBD1. Losses at the gene ends were 5 bases for V and 6 bases for J; bases not matched to a gene: 6. The CDR3 is made up of 15 amino acids. CDR1 is LNHDA and CDR2 is SQIVND in the germline V gene (reference sequence).

The chain combines TRBV12-5 with TRBJ2-7, with a tentative D call TRBD1 (5 bases). The CDR3 runs 13 residues. The germline V gene encodes CDR1 LGHNT and CDR2 FRNRAP. V was clipped by 3 bases and J by 3 bases, with 9 bases between them. Written as DNA, the CDR3 is TGTGCTAGTGGTTTATCAGGACACTACGAGCAGTACTTC. Its translation is CASGLSGHYEQYF.

The rearrangement uses TRBV19 and TRBJ2-1, with 11 bases fitting TRBD2. J lost 7 bases, V lost 8 bases, and 16 bases had no gene match. Germline V gene sequence: CDR1 LNHDA, CDR2 SQIVND (reference sequence). The CDR3 is 17 amino acids. For the CDR3, the DNA is TGTGCCAGTGGTCCCACAAAACTAGCGGGAGACCCAAATGAGCAGTTCTTC. This codes for CASGPTKLAGDPNEQFF. Based on the CDR3 plus reference TRBV19 and TRBJ2-1, the full variable domain is DGGITQSPKYLFRKEGQNVTLSCEQNLNHDAMYWYRQDPGQGLRLIYYSQIVNDFQKGDIAEGYSVSREKKESFPLTVTSAQKNPTAFYLCASGPTKLAGDPNEQFFGPGTRLTVL.

The sample holds a few counts of this clone. The chain is built from TRBV9 and TRBJ2-5; weak D call: TRBD1 (6 bases). Per the germline V gene, CDR1 is SGDLS and CDR2 is YYNGEE. CDR3 length: 15 amino acids. Trimming removed 1 base from V and 5 bases from J, with 15 bases in between. Here the CDR3 reads CASSVLQGKAETQYF. CDR3 sequence (DNA): TGTGCCAGCAGCGTACTGCAGGGGAAGGCGGAGACCCAGTACTTC.

The chain has TRBV4-3 and TRBJ2-1, with 7 bases fitting TRBD2. V shed 2 bases, J shed 6 bases, and the junction held 13 bases outside the gene matches. The CDR3 covers 17 residues. The germline CDR1 and CDR2 sequences are LGHNA and YSLEER. Here the CDR3 reads CASSQPNRTSKVNEQFF. The CDR3 region has the DNA TGCGCCAGCAGCCAACCGAACCGGACTAGTAAAGTCAATGAGCAGTTCTTC.

V and J are TRBV4-3 and TRBJ2-1, with 10 nucleotides matching TRBD2. Germline CDR1 and CDR2: LGHNA and YSLEER. CDR3 length: 17 residues. Trimming cost V 3 bases and J 5 bases; bases outside gene matches: 10. The CDR3 coding sequence is TGCGCCAGCAGCCATGGTTCCGGGACTAGCGCAAACAATGAGCAGTTCTTC. It yields the protein CASSHGSGTSANNEQFF.

The chain joins TRBV4-3 to TRBJ2-2; TRBD2 might be the D (6 bases). V was pared by 2 bases and J by 5 bases, with 24 bases between. This CDR3 has 19 amino acids. Germline CDR1 and CDR2: LGHNA and YSLEER. CDR3 loop: CASSQLTRRQGRMTGELFF. CDR3 DNA: TGCGCCAGCAGCCAACTGACTAGGCGTCAGGGAAGGATGACCGGGGAGCTGTTTTTT.

The rearrangement joins TRBV9 to TRBJ2-7, with 9 positions matching TRBD2. In germline, CDR1 is SGDLS, CDR2 YYNGEE. The CDR3 extends over 14 amino acids. J was trimmed by 5 bases and V by 4 bases; bases with no gene match: 7. CDR3 region: CASSPSGRSNEQYF. The CDR3 DNA follows: TGTGCCAGCAGCCCAAGCGGGAGGAGCAACGAGCAGTACTTC. The full variable domain, with the rest looked up from reference TRBV9 and TRBJ2-7, is DSGVTQTPKHLITATGQRVTLRCSPRSGDLSVYWYQQSLDQGLQFLIQYYNGEERAKGNILERFSAQQFPDLHSELNLSSLELGDSALYFCASSPSGRSNEQYFGPGTRLTVT.

This sequence joins TRBV5-1 and TRBJ1-4; the match to TRBD1 covers 7 bases. The germline V gene encodes CDR1 SGHRS and CDR2 YFSETQ. The V and J ends lost 4 bases and 7 bases, in that order; junction bases with no gene match: 10. This CDR3 contains 15 residues. CDR3 loop: CASSLTGNAAEKLFF. In nucleotides, the CDR3 is TGCGCCAGCAGCCTGACAGGGAACGCCGCTGAAAAACTGTTTTTT.

This clone has more than one count but fewer than ten. V and J are TRBV28 and TRBJ1-2; a possible D gene is TRBD1 (6 bases). V was trimmed by 5 bases and J by 4 bases, leaving 20 bases between them. The CDR3 has 16 amino acids. Germline assignment: CDR1 MDHEN and CDR2 SYDVKM. CDR3 amino acids: CASSILTDRSSYGYTF. As DNA, the CDR3 is TGTGCCAGCAGTATACTGACTGACAGGTCGAGCTATGGCTACACCTTC.

The CDR3 nucleotides are TGTGCCAGCAGCGTAGCCGATACAGGGCCGAGTAAGACTGAAGCTTTCTTT. The encoded protein is CASSVADTGPSKTEAFF. The chain is built from TRBV9 and TRBJ1-1; D is perhaps TRBD1 (6 bases). V gave up 0 bases and J gave up 5 bases, with 20 bases separating them. The germline gives CDR1 SGDLS, CDR2 YYNGEE. The length of the CDR3 is 17 residues. Supplemented by reference TRBV9 and TRBJ1-1, the full variable domain reads DSGVTQTPKHLITATGQRVTLRCSPRSGDLSVYWYQQSLDQGLQFLIQYYNGEERAKGNILERFSAQQFPDLHSELNLSSLELGDSALYFCASSVADTGPSKTEAFFGQGTRLTVV.

The CDR3 DNA reads TGTGCCAGCAGTGAAAAAGGCCTGAGGCCAGATACGCAGTATTTT. Translating it yields CASSEKGLRPDTQYF. This rearrangement joins TRBV2 to TRBJ2-3; D remains ambiguous. The length of the CDR3 is 15 residues. Deletions cut 2 bases from V and 4 bases from J, with 13 bases between. From germline, CDR1 is SNHLY and CDR2 FYNNEI.

This sequence joins TRBV4-3 and TRBJ1-4; 7 nucleotides match TRBD1. The CDR3 runs to 15 residues. Germline CDR1 LGHNA, CDR2 YSLEER. After removal of 4 bases from V and 13 bases from J, the junction contained 15 bases not matched to a gene. In nucleotides, the CDR3 is TGCGCCAGCAGCCGAGACAGGGTGGGTGACTGGACACTGTTTTTT. Translated, it gives CASSRDRVGDWTLFF.

J is TRBJ2-1 and V is TRBV6-1; tentatively, D is TRBD2 (6 bases). With 2 bases removed from V and 9 bases from J, the gap between germline ends came to 17 bases. The CDR3 is 15 amino acids. CDR1 MNHNS and CDR2 SASEGT come from the germline V gene. The CDR3 loop is CASSERDGSIGEQFF. The CDR3 DNA sequence: TGTGCCAGCAGTGAACGGGACGGGAGTATAGGTGAGCAGTTCTTC.

This clone was recorded only once. J is TRBJ1-5 and V is TRBV4-2; the D is unclear. Germline CDR1 is LGHNA and CDR2 is YNFKEQ. CDR3 length: 15 amino acids. V was clipped by 0 bases and J by 9 bases, with 15 bases between them. In nucleotides, the CDR3 is TGTGCCAGCAGCCAAGATTTGGCAGGTCGTGGGCCCCAGCATTTT. It is translated as CASSQDLAGRGPQHF.

The chain joins TRBV30 to TRBJ2-1; the D gene is possibly TRBD2 (6 bases). Germline CDR1 is GTSNPN and CDR2 is SVGIG (reference sequence). The CDR3 loop spans 17 amino acids. V lost 5 bases to trimming and J lost 7 bases, with 27 bases between them. Here the CDR3 reads CAWLGPGTEGNLNEQFF. The CDR3 region has the DNA TGTGCCTGGTTGGGACCCGGGACGGAGGGAAACCTGAATGAGCAGTTCTTC.